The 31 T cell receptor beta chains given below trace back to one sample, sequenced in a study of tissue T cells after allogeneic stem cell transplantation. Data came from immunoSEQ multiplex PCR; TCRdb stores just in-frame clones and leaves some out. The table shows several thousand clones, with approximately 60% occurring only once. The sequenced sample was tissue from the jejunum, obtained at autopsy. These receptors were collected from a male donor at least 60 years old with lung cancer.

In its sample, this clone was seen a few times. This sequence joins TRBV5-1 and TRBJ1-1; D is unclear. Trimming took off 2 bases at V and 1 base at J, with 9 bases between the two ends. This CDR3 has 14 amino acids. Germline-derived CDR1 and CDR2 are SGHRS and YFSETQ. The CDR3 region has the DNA TGCGCCAGCAGCTTACAGTTTCCGAACACTGAAGCTTTCTTT. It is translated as CASSLQFPNTEAFF.

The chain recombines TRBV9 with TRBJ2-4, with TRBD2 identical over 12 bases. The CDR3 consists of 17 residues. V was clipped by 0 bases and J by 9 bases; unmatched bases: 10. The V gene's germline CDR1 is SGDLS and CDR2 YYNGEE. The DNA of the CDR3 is TGTGCCAGCAGCGTAGGTCCTAGCGGGGGGGCCGGGAGCATTCAGTACTTC. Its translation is CASSVGPSGGAGSIQYF.

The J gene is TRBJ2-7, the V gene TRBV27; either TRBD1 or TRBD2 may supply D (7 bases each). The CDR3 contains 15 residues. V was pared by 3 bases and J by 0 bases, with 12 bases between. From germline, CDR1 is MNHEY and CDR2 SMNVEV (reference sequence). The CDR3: CASSLGGGLSYEQYF. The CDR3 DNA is TGTGCCAGCAGTTTGGGAGGGGGCCTCTCCTACGAGCAGTACTTC.

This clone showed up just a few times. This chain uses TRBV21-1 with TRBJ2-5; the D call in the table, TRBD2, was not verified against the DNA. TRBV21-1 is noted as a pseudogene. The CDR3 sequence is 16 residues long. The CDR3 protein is CASRPGLAGEKETQYF. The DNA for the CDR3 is TGTGCCAGCAGGCCGGGACTAGCGGGAGAGAAAGAGACCCAGTACTTC.

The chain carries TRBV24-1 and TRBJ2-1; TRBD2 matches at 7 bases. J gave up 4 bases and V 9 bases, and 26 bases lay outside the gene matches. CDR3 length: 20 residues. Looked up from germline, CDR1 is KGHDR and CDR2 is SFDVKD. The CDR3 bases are TGTGCCACCTTGAGTCCTTACGCTTGGCGGGGAGGGAGTCCTTACAATGAGCAGTTCTTC. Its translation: CATLSPYAWRGGSPYNEQFF.

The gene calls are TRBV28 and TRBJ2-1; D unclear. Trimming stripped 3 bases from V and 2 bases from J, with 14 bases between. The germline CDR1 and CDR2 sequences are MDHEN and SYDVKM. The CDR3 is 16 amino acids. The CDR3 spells CASSFLVLRPYNEQFF. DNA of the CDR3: TGTGCCAGCAGTTTCTTGGTCCTGCGGCCCTACAATGAGCAGTTCTTC.

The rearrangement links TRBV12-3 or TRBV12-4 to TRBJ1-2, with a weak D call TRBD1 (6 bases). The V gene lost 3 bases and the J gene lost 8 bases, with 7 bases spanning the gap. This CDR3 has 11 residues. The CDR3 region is CASSLGGGYTF. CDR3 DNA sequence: TGTGCCAGCAGTTTGGGGGGCGGCTACACCTTC.

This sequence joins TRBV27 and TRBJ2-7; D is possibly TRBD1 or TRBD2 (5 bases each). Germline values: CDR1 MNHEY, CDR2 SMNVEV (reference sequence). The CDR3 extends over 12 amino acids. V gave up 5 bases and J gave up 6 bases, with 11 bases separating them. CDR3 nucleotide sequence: TGTGCCAGCAGTGCCCCGGGGCCCGAGCAGTACTTC. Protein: CASSAPGPEQYF.

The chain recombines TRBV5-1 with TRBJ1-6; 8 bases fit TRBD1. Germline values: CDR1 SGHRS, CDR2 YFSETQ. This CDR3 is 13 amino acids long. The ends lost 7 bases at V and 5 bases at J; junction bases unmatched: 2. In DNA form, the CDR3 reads TGCGCCAGCGCGGGACAGGATAATTCACCCCTCCACTTT. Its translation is CASAGQDNSPLHF.

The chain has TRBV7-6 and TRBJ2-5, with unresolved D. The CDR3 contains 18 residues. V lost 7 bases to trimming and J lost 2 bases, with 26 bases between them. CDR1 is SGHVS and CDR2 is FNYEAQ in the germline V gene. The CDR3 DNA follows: TGTGCCAGCACCCAAGAGGCGGTGAGGTCAGCTTCACAAGAGACCCAGTACTTC. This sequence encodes CASTQEAVRSASQETQYF. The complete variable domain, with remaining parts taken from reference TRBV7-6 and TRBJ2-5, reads GAGVSQSPRYKVTKRGQDVALRCDPISGHVSLYWYRQALGQGPEFLTYFNYEAQQDKSGLPNDRFSAERPEGSISTLTIQRTEQRDSAMYRCASTQEAVRSASQETQYFGPGTRLLVL.

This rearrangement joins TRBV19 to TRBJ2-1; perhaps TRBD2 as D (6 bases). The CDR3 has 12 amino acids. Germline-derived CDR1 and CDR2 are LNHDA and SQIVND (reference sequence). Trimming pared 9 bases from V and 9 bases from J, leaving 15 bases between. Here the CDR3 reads CASGGVGFEQFF. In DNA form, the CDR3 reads TGTGCCAGCGGCGGGGTGGGCTTTGAGCAGTTCTTC.

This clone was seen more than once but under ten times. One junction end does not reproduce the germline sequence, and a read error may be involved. This chain's CDR3 is CASSTGTSGRTDTQYF. DNA of the CDR3: TGTGCTAGCAGCACAGGGACTAGCGGGAGAACAGATACGCAGTATTTT. The chain joins TRBV7-7 to TRBJ2-3; 14 nucleotides line up with TRBD2. The CDR3 covers 16 residues. The V gene's germline CDR1 is SSHAT and CDR2 FNYEAQ (reference sequence).

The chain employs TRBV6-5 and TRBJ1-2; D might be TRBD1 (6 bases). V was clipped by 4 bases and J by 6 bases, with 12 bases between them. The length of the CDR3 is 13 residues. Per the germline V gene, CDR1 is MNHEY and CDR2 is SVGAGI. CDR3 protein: CASSSAGVDGYTF. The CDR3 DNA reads TGTGCCAGCAGTTCAGCAGGGGTTGATGGCTACACCTTC.

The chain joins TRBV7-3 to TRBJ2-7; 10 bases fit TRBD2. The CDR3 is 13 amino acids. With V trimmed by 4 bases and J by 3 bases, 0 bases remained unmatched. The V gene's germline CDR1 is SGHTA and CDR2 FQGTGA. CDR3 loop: CASSSSGGYEQYF. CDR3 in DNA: TGTGCCAGCAGCTCTAGCGGGGGCTACGAGCAGTACTTC. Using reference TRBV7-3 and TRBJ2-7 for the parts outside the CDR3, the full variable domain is GAGVSQTPSNKVTEKGKYVELRCDPISGHTALYWYRQSLGQGPEFLIYFQGTGAADDSGLPNDRFFAVRPEGSVSTLKIQRTERGDSAVYLCASSSSGGYEQYFGPGTRLTVT.

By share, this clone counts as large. Here the CDR3 DNA reads TGCGCCAGCAGCCAAGTCGGAGGGGCTAATAATGAAAAACTGTTTTTT. It specifies CASSQVGGANNEKLFF. This chain uses TRBV4-3 with TRBJ1-4; D is perhaps TRBD1 (5 bases). CDR3 length: 16 amino acids. Trimming removed 1 base from V and 4 bases from J, with 13 bases in between. Germline CDR1 reads LGHNA; CDR2 reads YSLEER.

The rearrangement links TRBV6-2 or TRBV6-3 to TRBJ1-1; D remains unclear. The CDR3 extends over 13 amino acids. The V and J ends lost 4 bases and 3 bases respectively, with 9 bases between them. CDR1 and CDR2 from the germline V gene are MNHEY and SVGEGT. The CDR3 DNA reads TGTGCCAGCAGTTCAGCGGGATACACTGAAGCTTTCTTT. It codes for CASSSAGYTEAFF.

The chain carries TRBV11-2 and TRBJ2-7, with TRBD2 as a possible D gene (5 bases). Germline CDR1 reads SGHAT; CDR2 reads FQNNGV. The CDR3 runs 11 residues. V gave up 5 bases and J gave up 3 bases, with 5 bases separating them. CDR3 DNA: TGTGCCAGCAGCCGGGACTACGAGCAGTACTTC. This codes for CASSRDYEQYF.

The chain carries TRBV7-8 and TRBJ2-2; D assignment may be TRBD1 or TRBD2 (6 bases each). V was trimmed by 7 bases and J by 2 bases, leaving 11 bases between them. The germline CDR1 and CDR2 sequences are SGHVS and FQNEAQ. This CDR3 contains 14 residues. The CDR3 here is CASTRGTNTGELFF. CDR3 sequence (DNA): TGTGCCAGCACCCGGGGGACAAACACCGGGGAGCTGTTTTTT.

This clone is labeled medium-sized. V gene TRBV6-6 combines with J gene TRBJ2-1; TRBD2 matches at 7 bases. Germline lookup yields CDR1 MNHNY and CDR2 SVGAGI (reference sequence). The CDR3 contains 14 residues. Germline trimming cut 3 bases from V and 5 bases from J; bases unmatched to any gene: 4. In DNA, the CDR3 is TGTGCCAGCAGTTATCGGGGGGTAAACAATGAGCAGTTCTTC. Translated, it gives CASSYRGVNNEQFF.

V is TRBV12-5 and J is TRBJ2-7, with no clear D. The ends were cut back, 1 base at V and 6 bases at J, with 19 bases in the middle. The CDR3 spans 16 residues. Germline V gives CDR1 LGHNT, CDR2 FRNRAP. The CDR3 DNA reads TGTGCTAGTGGTTTGGGCCAGCGAGCCGGTGCCTCCGAGCAGTACTTC. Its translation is CASGLGQRAGASEQYF.

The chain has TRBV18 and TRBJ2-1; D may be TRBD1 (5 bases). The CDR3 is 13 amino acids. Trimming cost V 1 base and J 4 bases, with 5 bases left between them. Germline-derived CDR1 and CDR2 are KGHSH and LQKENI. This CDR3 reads CASSPQGYNEQFF. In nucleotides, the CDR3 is TGTGCCAGCTCACCACAGGGGTACAATGAGCAGTTCTTC.

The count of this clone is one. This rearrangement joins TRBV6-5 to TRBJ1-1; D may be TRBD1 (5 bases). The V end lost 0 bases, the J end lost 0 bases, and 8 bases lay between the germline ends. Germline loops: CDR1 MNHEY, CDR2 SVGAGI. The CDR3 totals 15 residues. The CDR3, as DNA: TGTGCCAGCAGTTACTCCGGGGCCATGAACACTGAAGCTTTCTTT. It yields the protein CASSYSGAMNTEAFF.

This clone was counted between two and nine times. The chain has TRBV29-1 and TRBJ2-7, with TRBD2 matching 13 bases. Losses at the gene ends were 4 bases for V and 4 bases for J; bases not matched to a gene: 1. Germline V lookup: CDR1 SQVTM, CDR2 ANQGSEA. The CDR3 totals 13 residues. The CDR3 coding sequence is TGCAGCGTTGGGACTAGCGGGAGTTACGAGCAGTACTTC. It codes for CSVGTSGSYEQYF.

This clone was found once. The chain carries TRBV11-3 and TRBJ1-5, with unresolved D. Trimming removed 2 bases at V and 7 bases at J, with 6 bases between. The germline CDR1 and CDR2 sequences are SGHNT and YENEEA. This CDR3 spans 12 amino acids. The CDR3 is CASSLNRQPQHF. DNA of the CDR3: TGTGCCAGCAGCTTAAACCGGCAGCCCCAGCATTTT. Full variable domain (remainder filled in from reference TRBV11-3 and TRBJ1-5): EAGVVQSPRYKIIEKKQPVAFWCNPISGHNTLYWYLQNLGQGPELLIRYENEEAVDDSQLPKDRFSAERLKGVDSTLKIQPAELGDSAVYLCASSLNRQPQHFGDGTRLSIL.

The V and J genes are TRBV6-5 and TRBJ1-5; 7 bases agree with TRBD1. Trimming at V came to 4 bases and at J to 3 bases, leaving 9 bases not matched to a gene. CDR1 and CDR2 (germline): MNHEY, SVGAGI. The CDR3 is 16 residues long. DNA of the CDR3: TGTGCCAGCAGTTCTGCTGGGACAGCTCCCAATCAGCCCCAGCATTTT. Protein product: CASSSAGTAPNQPQHF.

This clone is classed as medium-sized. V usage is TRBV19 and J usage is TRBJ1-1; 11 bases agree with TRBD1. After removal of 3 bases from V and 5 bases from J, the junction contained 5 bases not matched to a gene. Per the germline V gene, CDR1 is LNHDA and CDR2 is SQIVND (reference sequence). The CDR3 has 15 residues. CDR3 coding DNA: TGTGCCAGTAGTATTTCCGGGACAGGGGGAACTGAAGCTTTCTTT. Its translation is CASSISGTGGTEAFF.

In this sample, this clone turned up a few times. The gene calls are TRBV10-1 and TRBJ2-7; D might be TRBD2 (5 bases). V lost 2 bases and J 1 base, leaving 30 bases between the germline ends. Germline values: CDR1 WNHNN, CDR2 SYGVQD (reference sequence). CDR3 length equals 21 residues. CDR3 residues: CASSEAVGRLATISRSYEQYF. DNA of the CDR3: TGCGCCAGCAGTGAGGCGGTAGGACGGCTAGCAACTATCTCCCGGTCCTACGAGCAGTACTTC.

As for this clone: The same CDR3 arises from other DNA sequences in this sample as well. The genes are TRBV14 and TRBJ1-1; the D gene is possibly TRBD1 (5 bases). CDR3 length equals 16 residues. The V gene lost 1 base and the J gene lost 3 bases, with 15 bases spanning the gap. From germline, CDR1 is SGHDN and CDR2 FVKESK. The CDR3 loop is CASSQVRGAGDTEAFF. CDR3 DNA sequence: TGTGCCAGCAGCCAAGTAAGAGGGGCGGGCGACACTGAAGCTTTCTTT.

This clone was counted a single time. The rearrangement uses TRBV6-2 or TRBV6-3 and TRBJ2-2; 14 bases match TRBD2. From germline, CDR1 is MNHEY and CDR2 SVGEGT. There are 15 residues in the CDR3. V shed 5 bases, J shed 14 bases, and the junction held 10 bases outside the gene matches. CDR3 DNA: TGTGCCAGCAGTCCCCTGGGACTAGCGGGAGTAAACCTGTTTTTT. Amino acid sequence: CASSPLGLAGVNLFF.

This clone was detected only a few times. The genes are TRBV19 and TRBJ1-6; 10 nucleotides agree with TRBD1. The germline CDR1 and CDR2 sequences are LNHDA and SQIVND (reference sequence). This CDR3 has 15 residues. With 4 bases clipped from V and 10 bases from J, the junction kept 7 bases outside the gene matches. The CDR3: CASSTRTGGWSPLHF. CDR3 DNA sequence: TGTGCCAGTAGTACCCGGACAGGGGGTTGGTCACCCCTCCACTTT. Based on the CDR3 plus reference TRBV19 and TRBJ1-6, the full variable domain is DGGITQSPKYLFRKEGQNVTLSCEQNLNHDAMYWYRQDPGQGLRLIYYSQIVNDFQKGDIAEGYSVSREKKESFPLTVTSAQKNPTAFYLCASSTRTGGWSPLHFGNGTRLTVT.

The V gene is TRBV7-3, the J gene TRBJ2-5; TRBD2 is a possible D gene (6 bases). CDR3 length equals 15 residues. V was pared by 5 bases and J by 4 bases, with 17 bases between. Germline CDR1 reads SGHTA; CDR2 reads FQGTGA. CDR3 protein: CASSPRSGSPETQYF. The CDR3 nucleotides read TGTGCCAGCAGCCCCCGTTCCGGGAGCCCAGAGACCCAGTACTTC. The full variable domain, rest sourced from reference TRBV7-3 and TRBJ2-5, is GAGVSQTPSNKVTEKGKYVELRCDPISGHTALYWYRQSLGQGPEFLIYFQGTGAADDSGLPNDRFFAVRPEGSVSTLKIQRTERGDSAVYLCASSPRSGSPETQYFGPGTRLLVL.